This TCR beta chain came from a study of cytomegalovirus exposure and HLA in healthy donors. In the study overall: Early release data held 85 million or so unique TCRs from HLA-typed donors.

Use of 60 Vbeta and 13 Jbeta primers characterized the PCR. Profiling relied on immunoSEQ multiplex PCR, and the TCRdb table lists in-frame clones only, not all of them. This sample has 84,000 or so clones, with less than 85% found just once. Study-level findings and limits: Associated with HLA alleles at 0.05 false discovery rate in a later analysis were 15,000 to 20,000 TCR beta sequences. The sole available immune exposure information was CMV serostatus. Per a later analysis, HLA-associated TCR beta chains showed more clonal expansion than other, equally common TCR beta chains.

Trimming removed 1 base at V and 4 bases at J, with 17 bases between. Germline V CDR1 and CDR2: SGHDT, YYEEEE. CDR3 length: 16 residues. About this clone itself: Its target is not known.

The TCR was taken from a human donor in good health. This sequence joins TRBV5-6 and TRBJ1-2; tentatively, D is TRBD1 (5 bases). Sequenced input: PBMCs. CDR3 sequence: CASSLWGSVPSYGYTF. CDR3 bases: TGTGCCAGCAGCTTGTGGGGCTCCGTCCCATCCTATGGCTACACCTTC.